This TCR beta chain appears in the sequencing data of a study of blood T cell repertoires in COVID-19. Method: immunoSEQ multiplex PCR; TCRdb's copy keeps in-frame clones and lacks some. The table shows over 150,000 clones, with approximately 79% occurring only once. Source material: PBMCs or T cells enriched from blood (not recorded which). This receptor was taken from a man aged 45-65 years who had recovered from COVID-19.

CDR3: CASSREGGANIGTEAFF. The CDR3 DNA reads as TGTGCCAGCAGCCGAGAGGGCGGGGCTAATATCGGCACTGAAGCTTTCTTT. The chain joins TRBV7-8 to TRBJ1-1; D may be TRBD1 (5 bases). Germline assignment: CDR1 SGHVS and CDR2 FQNEAQ. The CDR3 sequence is 17 residues long. The V and J ends lost 5 bases and 4 bases respectively, with 23 bases between them.